This is a list of T cell receptor beta chains from one sample in a study of human T cells and chemical hapten exposure. In TCRdb, the RACE reads were re-called with MiXCR into one record per CDR3 protein. This table holds tens of thousands of distinct CDR3 sequences, roughly 10% found once. The input for sequencing was whole blood, taken in connection with sensitization to the hapten diphenylcyclopropenone (DPC). Receptor source: a woman between 25 and 40 years old with alopecia areata. Some clones in this sample may be carry-over from other donors' samples. Both conserved end residues are part of each CDR3. A D gene is named only where the DNA matches it firmly. Clone size is given for some rows only: seen once, a few or many times, or a class if the clone is expanded.

CASSWASGQETQYF | TGTGCCAGCAGCTGGGCTAGCGGGCAAGAGACCCAGTACTTC | . | TRBJ2-5 | TRBD2 | TRBV5-4
CASSLGTSGETGELFF | TGTGCCAGCAGTTTGGGGACTAGCGGGGAGACCGGGGAGCTGTTTTTT | few | TRBJ2-2 | TRBD2 | TRBV12-3/TRBV12-4
CAWSVPSILNYGYTF | TGTGCCTGGAGTGTACCCTCGATCCTTAACTATGGCTACACCTTC | . | TRBJ1-2 | . | TRBV30
CASTLRAQGRGEQYF | TGTGCCAGCACCCTGCGGGCACAGGGCCGTGGCGAGCAGTACTTC | many | TRBJ2-7 | . | TRBV6-5
CASSNFDKYQETQYF | TGTGCCAGCAGTAATTTTGACAAGTACCAAGAGACCCAGTACTTC | . | TRBJ2-5 | . | TRBV6-2/TRBV6-3
CASSPGTSGANEQFF | TGTGCCAGCAGCCCCGGGACTAGCGGGGCTAATGAGCAGTTCTTC | . | TRBJ2-1 | TRBD2 | TRBV12-3/TRBV12-4
CASSQDTASYEQYF | TGTGCCAGCAGCCAAGATACGGCCAGCTACGAGCAGTACTTC | . | TRBJ2-7 | . | TRBV3-1
CASTRTSYEQYF | TGTGCCAGCACTCGGACTTCCTACGAGCAGTACTTC | many | TRBJ2-7 | . | TRBV6-1
CASSAPGQPITGELFF | TGTGCCAGCAGCGCGCCGGGACAGCCTATCACCGGGGAGCTGTTTTTT | few | TRBJ2-2 | TRBD1 | TRBV5-4
CASSPLSSSSYNEQFF | TGTGCCAGCAGCCCGTTAAGTTCGAGCTCCTACAATGAGCAGTTCTTC | many | TRBJ2-1 | . | TRBV11-1
CASSLQGSQETQYF | TGTGCCAGCAGCCTACAGGGGAGCCAAGAGACCCAGTACTTC | few | TRBJ2-5 | TRBD1 | TRBV7-2
CSVETSGVRSEQYF | TGCAGCGTTGAAACTAGCGGGGTGAGGTCCGAGCAGTACTTC | . | TRBJ2-7 | TRBD2 | TRBV29-1
CASREQGGGGEAFF | TGCGCCTCTCGAGAACAGGGAGGAGGAGGTGAAGCTTTCTTT | . | TRBJ1-1 | . | TRBV5-1
CSVVQGTVGGELFF | TGCAGCGTTGTTCAGGGGACGGTCGGCGGGGAGCTGTTTTTT | many | TRBJ2-2 | . | TRBV29-1
CASSSGGGASTDTQYF | TGTGCCAGCAGCTCAGGCGGGGGGGCAAGCACAGATACGCAGTATTTT | . | TRBJ2-3 | TRBD2 | TRBV5-5
CASGLSRRTGKIYGYTF | TGTGCCAGCGGTTTAAGTCGGCGGACAGGGAAAATCTATGGCTACACCTTC | many | TRBJ1-2 | TRBD1 | TRBV27
CASSGLGGLYNEQFF | TGTGCTAGTTCGGGACTGGGGGGCCTATACAATGAGCAGTTCTTC | few | TRBJ2-1 | . | TRBV12-5
CSARGTSGRARDEQFF | TGCAGTGCTAGAGGAACTAGCGGGAGGGCCCGAGATGAGCAGTTCTTC | . | TRBJ2-1 | TRBD2 | TRBV20-1
CASSRSGEQFF | TGTGCCAGCAGTCGATCGGGTGAGCAGTTCTTC | many | TRBJ2-1 | . | TRBV3-1
CASSLQGGRDGYTF | TGTGCCAGCAGCCTCCAAGGGGGGCGGGATGGCTACACCTTC | few | TRBJ1-2 | . | TRBV7-9
CASSLRPGGTEAFF | TGTGCCAGCAGTTTACGGCCGGGCGGCACTGAAGCTTTCTTT | . | TRBJ1-1 | . | TRBV12-3/TRBV12-4
CATSREEGDGYTF | TGTGCCACCAGCAGAGAAGAGGGAGATGGCTACACCTTC | many | TRBJ1-2 | . | TRBV15
CSAPTGRQETQYF | TGCAGTGCTCCGACTGGCCGTCAGGAGACCCAGTACTTC | . | TRBJ2-5 | . | TRBV20-1
CSANSGSSSYEQYF | TGCAGTGCCAATAGCGGGAGCAGTTCCTACGAGCAGTACTTC | . | TRBJ2-7 | TRBD2 | TRBV20-1
CASSFGEMNTEAFF | TGTGCCAGCAGTTTCGGGGAAATGAACACTGAAGCTTTCTTT | few | TRBJ1-1 | . | TRBV28
CASSLELGNTEAFF | TGTGCCAGCAGCTTGGAGTTAGGGAACACTGAAGCTTTCTTT | many | TRBJ1-1 | . | TRBV5-5
CSVEGQIGNTIYF | TGCAGCGTTGAGGGACAGATTGGAAACACCATATATTTT | many | TRBJ1-3 | TRBD1 | TRBV29-1
CASSPLAGAHNEQFF | TGTGCCAGCAGCCCCCTAGCGGGAGCGCACAATGAGCAGTTCTTC | many | TRBJ2-1 | TRBD2 | TRBV7-2
CASSPLGSSYNSPLHF | TGTGCCAGCAGTCCCCTCGGCAGCTCCTATAATTCACCCCTCCACTTT | . | TRBJ1-6 | . | TRBV6-6
CASSFPRGNHQPQHF | TGTGCCAGCAGTTTCCCCCGGGGAAACCATCAGCCCCAGCATTTT | few | TRBJ1-5 | . | TRBV28
CASSQLRGEQYF | TGTGCCAGCAGCCAACTCAGGGGCGAGCAGTACTTC | many | TRBJ2-7 | . | TRBV3-1
CSAPPSLVVGYEQYF | TGCAGTGCTCCCCCCTCGTTAGTCGTTGGTTACGAGCAGTACTTC | many | TRBJ2-7 | . | TRBV20-1
CSVGTTLPNTGELFF | TGCAGCGTGGGGACGACATTGCCGAACACCGGGGAGCTGTTTTTT | few | TRBJ2-2 | . | TRBV29-1
CASGVGYGNQPQHF | TGTGCCAGCGGAGTCGGGTACGGCAATCAGCCCCAGCATTTT | . | TRBJ1-5 | . | TRBV2
CASSLTAASSYNEQFF | TGTGCCAGCAGTTTAACGGCTGCAAGCTCCTACAATGAGCAGTTCTTC | many | TRBJ2-1 | . | TRBV28
CASSLTGLAGAEQYF | TGTGCCAGCAGCTTAACCGGGCTAGCTGGGGCCGAGCAGTACTTC | many | TRBJ2-7 | . | TRBV11-2
CASSPRVTNEKLFF | TGTGCCAGCTCACCACGAGTGACTAATGAAAAACTGTTTTTT | . | TRBJ1-4 | . | TRBV18
CASSRGQGSPDTQYF | TGTGCCAGCAGCCGAGGTCAGGGGAGCCCAGATACGCAGTATTTT | many | TRBJ2-3 | . | TRBV12-3/TRBV12-4
CSVEAQKNTEAFF | TGCAGCGTTGAAGCACAGAAGAACACTGAAGCTTTCTTT | . | TRBJ1-1 | . | TRBV29-1
CASSLAGARPQHF | TGTGCCAGCAGCTTAGCGGGGGCCCGACCCCAGCATTTT | many | TRBJ1-5 | . | TRBV7-6
CASSRGWNEKLFF | TGTGCCAGCAGCCGAGGATGGAATGAAAAACTGTTTTTT | . | TRBJ1-4 | . | TRBV7-2
CASSYSKFSFPDTQYF | TGTGCCAGCAGTTACTCGAAATTCTCCTTCCCAGATACGCAGTATTTT | many | TRBJ2-3 | . | TRBV6-5
CASSRPGTSGGQNPYEQYF | TGTGCCAGCAGCAGACCGGGGACTAGCGGGGGACAGAATCCCTACGAGCAGTACTTC | few | TRBJ2-7 | TRBD2 | TRBV7-2
CASSFRRQLNTEAFF | TGTGCCAGCAGCTTTAGGAGACAGTTGAACACTGAAGCTTTCTTT | . | TRBJ1-1 | . | TRBV7-2
CASSRLTGEAEQYF | TGTGCCAGCAGTCGCCTGACAGGGGAGGCCGAGCAGTACTTC | . | TRBJ2-7 | TRBD1 | TRBV6-5
CASSYGGAGETYEQYF | TGTGCCAGCAGTTACGGGGGGGCAGGAGAAACCTACGAGCAGTACTTC | . | TRBJ2-7 | . | TRBV6-5
CASSLRRGENNEQFF | TGTGCCAGCAGCTTAAGAAGGGGCGAGAACAATGAGCAGTTCTTC | many | TRBJ2-1 | . | TRBV7-3